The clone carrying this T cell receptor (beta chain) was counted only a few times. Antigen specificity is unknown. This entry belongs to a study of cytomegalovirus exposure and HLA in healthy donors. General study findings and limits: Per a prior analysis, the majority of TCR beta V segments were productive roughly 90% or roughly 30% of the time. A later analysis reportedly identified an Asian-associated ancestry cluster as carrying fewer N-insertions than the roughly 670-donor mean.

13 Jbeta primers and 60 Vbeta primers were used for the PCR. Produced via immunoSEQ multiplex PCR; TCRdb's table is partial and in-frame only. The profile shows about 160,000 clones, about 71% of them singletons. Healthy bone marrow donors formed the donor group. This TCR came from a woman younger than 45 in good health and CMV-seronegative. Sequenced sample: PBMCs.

CDR3 bases: TGTGCCAGCAGTTCCTATATCAGCCCCGGGACAGGGGGGACCTACGAGCAGTACTTC. Translation: CASSSYISPGTGGTYEQYF. This chain joins TRBV27 and TRBJ2-7; 11 nucleotides match TRBD1. CDR3 size: 19 residues. The V gene's germline CDR1 is MNHEY and CDR2 SMNVEV (reference sequence). V dropped 4 bases and J dropped 2; count of bases not matched to a gene: 16.